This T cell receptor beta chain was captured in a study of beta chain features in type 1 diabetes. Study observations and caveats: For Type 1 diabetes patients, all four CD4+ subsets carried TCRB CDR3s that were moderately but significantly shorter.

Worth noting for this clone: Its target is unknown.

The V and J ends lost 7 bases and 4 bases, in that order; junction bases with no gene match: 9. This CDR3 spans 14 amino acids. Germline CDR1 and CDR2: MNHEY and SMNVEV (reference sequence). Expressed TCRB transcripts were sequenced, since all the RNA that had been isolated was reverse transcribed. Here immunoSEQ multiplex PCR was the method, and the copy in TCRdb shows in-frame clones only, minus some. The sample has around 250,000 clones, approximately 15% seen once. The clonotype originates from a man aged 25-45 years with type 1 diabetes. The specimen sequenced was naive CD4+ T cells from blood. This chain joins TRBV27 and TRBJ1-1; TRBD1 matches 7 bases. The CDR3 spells CASKKTGAVTEAFF. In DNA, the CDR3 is TGTGCCAGCAAAAAAACAGGGGCTGTCACTGAAGCTTTCTTT.